This TCR beta chain is drawn from a study of cytomegalovirus exposure and HLA in healthy donors. General observations from the study: Both high specificity and high sensitivity reportedly marked the classifier's diagnosis of cytomegalovirus status. In vitro confirmation showed a few CMV-associated chains to be CMV antigen specific. Across donors, most TCRs were seen rarely, yet some public ones were widespread.

Data came from immunoSEQ multiplex PCR; TCRdb stores just in-frame clones and leaves some out. Seen here are roughly 130,000 clones, roughly 89% observed once, and the top ten hold over 8.5%. As concerns this clone: What it recognizes is unknown.

The CDR3 has 15 amino acids. Germline values: CDR1 MDHEN, CDR2 SYDVKM. With 10 bases removed from V and 0 bases from J, the gap between germline ends came to 16 bases. Sequencing input: PBMCs. This chain uses TRBV28 with TRBJ1-3, with D unresolved. The origin of this receptor is a woman between 18 and 29 years old in good health and CMV-seropositive. This chain's CDR3 is CATGTGKNSGNTIYF. CDR3 in DNA: TGTGCCACCGGAACGGGGAAGAACTCTGGAAACACCATATATTTT.